The 18 T cell receptor beta chains presented below share a single source sample, sequenced in a study of blood T cell repertoires in COVID-19. Here immunoSEQ multiplex PCR was the method, and the copy in TCRdb shows in-frame clones only, minus some. The sample carries around 210,000 clones, 85% to 90% recorded once. The sequencing input was peripheral blood. Source of these receptors: a young man with active or convalescent COVID-19.

The rearrangement uses TRBV5-1 and TRBJ2-3; TRBD2 aligns across 14 bases. The CDR3 covers 18 residues. Trimming cost V 0 bases and J 1 base; bases outside gene matches: 4. In germline, CDR1 is SGHRS, CDR2 YFSETQ. The CDR3 bases are TGCGCCAGCAGCTTGGGACTAGCGGGAGGGACGGGCACAGATACGCAGTATTTT. The encoded protein is CASSLGLAGGTGTDTQYF.

V usage is TRBV5-1 and J usage is TRBJ2-3; a weak D match, TRBD2 (6 bases). This CDR3 is 15 amino acids long. Germline V gives CDR1 SGHRS, CDR2 YFSETQ. Trimming took off 2 bases at V and 4 bases at J, with 14 bases between the two ends. The CDR3 nucleotides read TGCGCCAGCAGCTTAGGAGGGAGTAACTCAGATACGCAGTATTTT. It yields the protein CASSLGGSNSDTQYF.

The genes are TRBV7-2 and TRBJ1-3, with TRBD1 matching over 9 bases. The J segment lost 9 bases and the V segment lost 5 bases, leaving 11 bases of the junction unmatched. The germline V gene encodes CDR1 SGHTA and CDR2 FQGNSA. The CDR3 contains 15 residues. CDR3 DNA sequence: TGTGCCAGCAGCCCGAACGGGGACAGGGCAAGCACCATATATTTT. It yields the protein CASSPNGDRASTIYF.

This sequence joins TRBV2 and TRBJ2-1; D is undetermined. V was trimmed by 8 bases and J by 0 bases, leaving 11 bases between them. CDR3 length: 14 amino acids. Germline V gene sequence: CDR1 SNHLY, CDR2 FYNNEI. Here the CDR3 reads CASFPTSSYNEQFF. The CDR3 nucleotides are TGTGCCAGCTTTCCAACCAGCTCCTACAATGAGCAGTTCTTC.

The rearrangement links TRBV4-3 to TRBJ1-2; tentatively, D is TRBD1 (6 bases). The CDR3 covers 16 residues. V was shortened by 1 base and J by 4 bases, with 16 bases between the two germline ends. The germline V gene has CDR1 LGHNA and CDR2 YSLEER. The CDR3 DNA reads TGCGCCAGCAGCCAAGGGAACAGGGTGAGGTCCTATGGCTACACCTTC. It specifies CASSQGNRVRSYGYTF.

V is TRBV7-7 and J is TRBJ2-2; 11 nucleotides match TRBD2. Germline CDR1 is SSHAT and CDR2 is FNYEAQ (reference sequence). Germline trimming cut 0 bases from V and 7 bases from J; bases unmatched to any gene: 4. The CDR3 has 16 residues. In DNA, the CDR3 is TGTGCCAGCAGCTTAGCTAGCGGGAGGGCCGGCGGGGAGCTGTTTTTT. It specifies CASSLASGRAGGELFF.

The CDR3 nucleotides are TGTGCCAGCAGTGCGCCAGGGCGGGCGGGAGCCAGCACAGATACGCAGTATTTT. Translated: CASSAPGRAGASTDTQYF. This rearrangement joins TRBV6-1 to TRBJ2-3, with 7 bases fitting TRBD2. J gave up 0 bases and V 4 bases, and 13 bases lay outside the gene matches. Per the germline V gene, CDR1 is MNHNS and CDR2 is SASEGT. This CDR3 is built from 18 residues.

This clone was seen repeatedly, ten times or more. CDR3 coding DNA: TGTGCCAGCAGTGACGGGGTGGGGACCCAGTACTTC. It translates to CASSDGVGTQYF. The rearrangement links TRBV2 to TRBJ2-5; D may be TRBD2 (5 bases). V lost 3 bases to trimming and J lost 7 bases, with 9 bases between them. Germline loops: CDR1 SNHLY, CDR2 FYNNEI. The CDR3 extends over 12 amino acids.

The DNA for the CDR3 is TGCAGCGTTGAAAACAGGGAGGGCCTCTCCTACAATGAGCAGTTCTTC. It yields the protein CSVENREGLSYNEQFF. This sequence joins TRBV29-1 and TRBJ2-1; a weak D match, TRBD2 (7 bases). V gave up 2 bases and J gave up 0 bases, with 14 bases separating them. The CDR3 runs 16 residues. Germline values: CDR1 SQVTM, CDR2 ANQGSEA.

The gene calls are TRBV5-1 and TRBJ2-3, with 8 bases aligning to TRBD2. Germline V gene sequence: CDR1 SGHRS, CDR2 YFSETQ. The J segment lost 4 bases and the V segment lost 2 bases, leaving 6 bases of the junction unmatched. This CDR3 has 15 residues. CDR3 loop: CASSFGLAKADTQYF. CDR3 sequence (DNA): TGCGCCAGCAGCTTTGGACTAGCCAAGGCAGATACGCAGTATTTT.

The chain recombines TRBV30 with TRBJ2-1, with 8 bases lining up with TRBD2. V was pared by 1 base and J by 9 bases, with 14 bases of the junction left unmatched. The germline V gene encodes CDR1 GTSNPN and CDR2 SVGIG (reference sequence). The CDR3 is 16 residues long. In DNA, the CDR3 is TGTGCCTGGAGTGACGCCCCGGGGAGCGGGAGCCGTGAGCAGTTCTTC. This sequence encodes CAWSDAPGSGSREQFF.

For the CDR3, the DNA is TGTGCCAGCAGTCCTGGGGCCCAACAGGGTTACGAGCAGTACTTC. Translation: CASSPGAQQGYEQYF. This chain connects TRBV2 to TRBJ2-7, with D possibly being TRBD1 (6 bases). The germline V gene encodes CDR1 SNHLY and CDR2 FYNNEI. Trimming left V 5 bases short and J 4 bases short, with 18 bases between. CDR3 size: 15 residues.

The CDR3 DNA sequence: TGTGCCAGCAGCTTGGGGCGAGGAACAGATACGCAGTATTTT. Translation gives CASSLGRGTDTQYF. The rearrangement joins TRBV5-6 to TRBJ2-3; no definite D call. Germline-derived CDR1 and CDR2 are SGHDT and YYEEEE. This CDR3 spans 14 amino acids. Trimming took 0 bases from V and 3 from J, leaving 8 bases between them.

The V gene is TRBV7-6, the J gene TRBJ2-1; D gene unclear. Germline V lookup: CDR1 SGHVS, CDR2 FNYEAQ. Trimming took off 4 bases at V and 0 bases at J, with 13 bases between the two ends. The CDR3 runs to 16 residues. The CDR3 loop reads CASSSPSPGSYNEQFF. CDR3 DNA sequence: TGTGCCAGCAGCTCCCCCTCGCCGGGCTCCTACAATGAGCAGTTCTTC. The full variable domain, completed using reference TRBV7-6 and TRBJ2-1, is GAGVSQSPRYKVTKRGQDVALRCDPISGHVSLYWYRQALGQGPEFLTYFNYEAQQDKSGLPNDRFSAERPEGSISTLTIQRTEQRDSAMYRCASSSPSPGSYNEQFFGPGTRLTVL.

V is TRBV21-1 and J is TRBJ1-5. TRBV21-1 corresponds to a pseudogene. The CDR3 runs to 12 residues. CDR3: CASSNRDQPQHF. CDR3 nucleotide sequence: TGTGCCAGCAGCAATAGAGATCAGCCCCAGCATTTT.

The chain employs TRBV9 and TRBJ2-1, with 11 bases that match TRBD2. Germline assignment: CDR1 SGDLS and CDR2 YYNGEE. The CDR3 consists of 17 residues. V was clipped by 0 bases and J by 10 bases; unmatched bases: 12. The DNA of the CDR3 is TGTGCCAGCAGCGTAGGGGGGACTAGCGGACCCAGTTTCGAGCAGTTCTTC. This encodes CASSVGGTSGPSFEQFF. The whole variable domain, remainder taken from reference TRBV9 and TRBJ2-1, is DSGVTQTPKHLITATGQRVTLRCSPRSGDLSVYWYQQSLDQGLQFLIQYYNGEERAKGNILERFSAQQFPDLHSELNLSSLELGDSALYFCASSVGGTSGPSFEQFFGPGTRLTVL.

In DNA, the CDR3 is TGTGCCAGCAGGTCCTTCCGGGACTCACGACTGCCAGATACGCAGTATTTT. It yields the protein CASRSFRDSRLPDTQYF. The rearrangement uses TRBV27 and TRBJ2-3; D is possibly TRBD2 (6 bases). The germline gives CDR1 MNHEY, CDR2 SMNVEV (reference sequence). The V and J ends lost 6 bases and 4 bases respectively, with 23 bases between them. The CDR3 contains 17 residues.

The V gene is TRBV12-3 or TRBV12-4, the J gene TRBJ1-2, with unresolved D. The CDR3 covers 11 residues. V was clipped by 5 bases and J by 4 bases, with 5 bases between them. The CDR3 is CASSEGYGYTF. The CDR3, as DNA: TGTGCCAGCAGTGAGGGCTATGGCTACACCTTC.